This T cell receptor (beta chain) is drawn from a study of T cell responses to AZD1222 COVID-19 vaccine. Across the whole study: Pooling covered second doses at about 4 or about 12 weeks. General study results and limits: Repertoire samples came only from after the peak T cell response. Spike-specific TCR repertoires showed rising breadth and depth after two AZD1222 doses.

As concerns this clone: The target antigen is unknown.

Germline assignment: CDR1 SGHNT and CDR2 YENEEA. Trimming cost V 4 bases and J 4 bases; bases outside gene matches: 6. CDR3 length: 14 amino acids. Clones were read by immunoSEQ multiplex PCR, and TCRdb kept only the in-frame ones, dropping some. The table has more than 110,000 clones, approximately 89% seen once. This clonotype was sampled from an adult in good health. The sequenced sample was peripheral blood, obtained on day 0 of AZD1222 vaccination. The V and J genes are TRBV11-3 and TRBJ1-2, with TRBD1 matching over 7 bases. The CDR3 coding sequence is TGTGCCAGCAGCTCATTCCGGGACAGCTATGGCTACACCTTC. It specifies CASSSFRDSYGYTF.